The 3 T cell receptor beta chains given below trace back to one sample, sequenced in a study of early T cells in non-severe SARS-CoV-2 infection. MiXCR, applied by TCRdb to the 5' RACE reads, yields one record per CDR3 protein. The table lists over 25,000 distinct CDR3 sequences, about 4.6% of them singletons. Material for sequencing was whole blood. All receptors come from an adult who was a healthcare worker with PCR-confirmed SARS-CoV-2 infection or an uninfected control (not recorded which).

At least ten counts were recorded for this clonotype. The chain carries TRBV6-1 and TRBJ1-2; no clear D gene. The CDR3 runs 13 residues. Germline assignment: CDR1 MNHNS and CDR2 SASEGT. Between the trimmed V and J ends, which lost 3 bases and 6 bases, there was a span of 11 bases. The CDR3 nucleotides read TGTGCCAGCAGTGAGGGCTTTCGGGATGGCTACACCTTC. Amino acids: CASSEGFRDGYTF.

This clonotype was picked up many times. J is TRBJ2-7 and V is TRBV27; D uncertain. The CDR3 consists of 14 residues. Per the germline V gene, CDR1 is MNHEY and CDR2 is SMNVEV (reference sequence). The ends were cut back, 2 bases at V and 1 base at J, with 9 bases in the middle. CDR3 DNA sequence: TGTGCCAGCAGTTTAATAGGCGGATCCTACGAGCAGTACTTC. Its translation is CASSLIGGSYEQYF.

This clonotype was seen at least ten times. The rearrangement joins TRBV20-1 to TRBJ1-5; D is unresolved. V lost 1 base to trimming and J lost 0 bases, with 7 bases between them. This CDR3 is 14 amino acids long. From germline, CDR1 is DFQATT and CDR2 SNEGSKA (reference sequence). The chain's CDR3 is CSARAPHSNQPQHF. In DNA, the CDR3 is TGCAGTGCTAGAGCCCCTCATAGCAATCAGCCCCAGCATTTT.